This T cell receptor beta chain came from a study of Graves' ophthalmopathy and Graves' hyperthyroidism. In germline, CDR1 is MNHNS, CDR2 SASEGT. V was cut by 5 bases and J by 3 bases, with 14 bases left in between. This CDR3 spans 14 amino acids. TCR beta CDR3 regions were amplified from RNA transcripts. First-round RT-PCR with HTBI primers preceded a second-round multiplex PCR. TCRdb processed the multiplex PCR reads anew with MiXCR; each CDR3 protein has one entry. The top ten clones hold more than 5.5% of a sample with hundreds of thousands of distinct CDR3 sequences, roughly 20% of them seen once. Uncontrolled infections, pregnancy, lactation or other autoimmune diseases led to patient exclusion. As diagnostic evidence, clinical symptoms, serum thyroxine, TRAb, thyroid ultrasound and orbital computed tomography were relied upon. Broader study findings: Appearing in blood as well were most expanded thyroid clonotypes above 0.001 frequency. The 13-signature model separated ophthalmopathy from stable hyperthyroidism at 85% to 90% sensitivity and around 81% specificity.

Worth noting for this clonotype: Its antigen is unknown.

The sequence was obtained from a woman under 30 with stable Graves' hyperthyroidism. Some clones in this sample may be carry-over from other donors' samples. The V call is TRBV6-1, the J call TRBJ2-7, with D possibly being TRBD1 (6 bases). Sequencing was carried out using peripheral blood. The DNA for the CDR3 is TGTGCCAGCAGTCGAACAGGGAACCTCTACGAGCAGTACTTC. Translation: CASSRTGNLYEQYF.